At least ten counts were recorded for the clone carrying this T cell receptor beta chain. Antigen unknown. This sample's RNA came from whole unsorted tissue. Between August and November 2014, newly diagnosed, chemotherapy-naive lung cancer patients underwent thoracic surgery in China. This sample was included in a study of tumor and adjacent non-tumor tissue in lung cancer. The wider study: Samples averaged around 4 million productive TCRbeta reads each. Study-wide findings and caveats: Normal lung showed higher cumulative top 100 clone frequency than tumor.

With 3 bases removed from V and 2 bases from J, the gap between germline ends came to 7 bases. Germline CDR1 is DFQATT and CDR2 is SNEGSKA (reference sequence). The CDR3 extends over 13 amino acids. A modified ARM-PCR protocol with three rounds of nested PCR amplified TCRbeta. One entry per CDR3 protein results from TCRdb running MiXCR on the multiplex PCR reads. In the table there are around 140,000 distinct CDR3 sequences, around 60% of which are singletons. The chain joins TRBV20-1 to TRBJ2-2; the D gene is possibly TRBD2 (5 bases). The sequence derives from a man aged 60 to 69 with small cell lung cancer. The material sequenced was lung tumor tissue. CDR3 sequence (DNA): TGCAGTGCTAGTAGCGTAAACACCGGGGAGCTGTTTTTT. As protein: CSASSVNTGELFF.